This T cell receptor beta chain was documented in a study of blood T cell repertoires in COVID-19. Germline values: CDR1 KGHDR, CDR2 SFDVKD. V was cut by 6 bases and J by 2 bases, with 4 bases left in between. This CDR3 has 13 residues. Profiled with immunoSEQ multiplex PCR; TCRdb holds only in-frame clones, not every one. The table shows approximately 170,000 clones, with around 83% occurring only once. Sequencing was done on a sample of peripheral blood. J is TRBJ2-6 and V is TRBV24-1; no clear D. This TCR was recovered from a woman between 70 and 85 years old with COVID-19, enrolled during active disease. CDR3 region: CATSQAGANVLTF. In DNA form, the CDR3 reads TGTGCCACCAGTCAGGCTGGGGCCAACGTCCTGACTTTC.